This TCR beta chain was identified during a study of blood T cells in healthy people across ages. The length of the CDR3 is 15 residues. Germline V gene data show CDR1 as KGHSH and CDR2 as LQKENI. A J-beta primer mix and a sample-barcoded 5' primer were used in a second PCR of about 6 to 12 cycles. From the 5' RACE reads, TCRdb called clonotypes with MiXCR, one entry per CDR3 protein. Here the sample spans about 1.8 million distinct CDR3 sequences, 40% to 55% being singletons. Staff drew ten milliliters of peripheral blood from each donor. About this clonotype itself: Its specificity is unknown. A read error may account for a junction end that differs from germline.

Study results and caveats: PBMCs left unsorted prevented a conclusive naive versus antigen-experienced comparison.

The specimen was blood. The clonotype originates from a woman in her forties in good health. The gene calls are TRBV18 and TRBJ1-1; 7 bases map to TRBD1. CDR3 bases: TGTGCCAACTCAGGGGGTGGAGATGCAAACACTGAAGCTTTCTTT. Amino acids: CANSGGGDANTEAFF.